This TCR beta chain was observed in a study of blood T cell repertoires in COVID-19 (dated by TCRdb to the early 2020s). Background for the entire study: The collaborator samples originated in the United States, Italy and Spain and spanned the acute and convalescent phases of COVID-19. The prospective study material was composed of cDNA or gDNA derived from T cells, B-cell-depleted T cells, or PBMCs. The dataset comprised deeply sampled blood TCRbeta repertoires from subjects exposed to, actively infected with, or recovered from COVID-19. A freely available public database, intended as a resource for researchers studying the immune response to SARS-CoV-2, is where the repertoires were released. Samples were obtained from the ongoing ImmuneRACE study (first 160 participants) and from 1,200 or so subjects provided by 6 global collaborators. Nearly every sample came with metadata listing a de-identified subject ID, COVID-19 status, age in years and sex. Where available, HLA class I and class II types were obtained from metadata supplied by the sample provider rather than from assay-based typing.

General study outcomes and caveats: How much clinical and demographic metadata was included differed by source and by participant, and the metadata was provided uncurated.

In Seattle, one collaborating source enrolled patients while the infection was active and tracked those patients longitudinally over the course of disease. Whole blood was collected in K2EDTA tubes by collaborating institutions according to the institutions' own protocols. Collaborator samples were shipped for TCRbeta analysis as frozen whole blood, isolated PBMCs, or DNA extracted from either sample type. TCRbeta CDR3 regions were amplified from genomic DNA by means of the immunoSEQ Assay, a bias-controlled multiplex PCR. Per the original workflow: Nucleated cell counts per sample were estimated from amplification of reference gene primers within the assay. To quantify the absolute abundance of each unique TCRbeta CDR3 rearrangement, sequence reads were collapsed and filtered. For each sample, productive Simpson clonality was calculated by taking the square root of Simpson's diversity index across productive rearrangements. TCRdb stores this immuneACCESS table with in-frame sequences only. Part of the clones is absent; in the studies checked, under half of the shortfall reflects unresolved V genes, and no reason is known for the rest. For V, J and clone size, that table is used; D and trimming come from the DNA. Here the sample has about 210,000 clones; approximately 85% occur a single time. Approximately 2.4% of the sample is in the top ten clones.

Details on this clone: It has no known antigen specificity. Per-base quality was not reported, and no clone a single base away is much larger than it.

Trimming costs V 5 bases and J 3 bases, and their ends lie 18 bases apart. The CDR3 covers 16 residues, taking in both the cysteine and the phenylalanine. Only the CDR3 region is kept as DNA, spanning 48 bases read in frame from base 1. CDR1 is given as KGHSH and CDR2 as LQKENI, both from the germline V gene. The rearranged segments are TRBV18 and TRBJ2-3; the D gene is possibly TRBD2, with 6 bases matching. The sample comprised peripheral blood. This TCR was sampled from a woman in her 70s with COVID-19, enrolled during active disease. The CDR3 corresponds to CASSASLRRVTDTQYF. The DNA reads TGTGCCAGCTCAGCCTCCCTCCGGAGGGTAACAGATACGCAGTATTTT.